This TCR beta chain derives from a study of cytomegalovirus exposure and HLA in healthy donors. Amplification used 60 Vbeta primers and 13 Jbeta primers. Profiled with immunoSEQ multiplex PCR; TCRdb holds only in-frame clones, not every one. The sample has about 120,000 clones, approximately 80% seen once; the top ten hold under 7%. The CDR3 is made up of 16 amino acids. Trimming stripped 0 bases from V and 6 bases from J, with 16 bases between. Germline CDR1 reads SGHNT; CDR2 reads YYREEE (reference sequence). The TCR was taken from a man between 18 and 29 years old in good health and CMV-seropositive. The rearrangement joins TRBV5-4 to TRBJ2-1; D is possibly TRBD2 (6 bases). The sample taken for sequencing was PBMCs. CDR3 amino acids: CASSLGPAGTTNEQFF. DNA for the CDR3: TGTGCCAGCAGCTTGGGACCAGCGGGTACTACCAATGAGCAGTTCTTC.